Listed below are T cell receptor beta chains from one sample, sequenced in a study of T cell changes during pregnancy in multiple sclerosis. Some clones are missing from TCRdb's copy, which holds only in-frame ones; the method was immunoSEQ multiplex PCR. The data show tens of thousands of clones, 75% to 95% seen once. Sequences were derived from peripheral blood, sampled in the third trimester of pregnancy. Receptors were obtained from a female donor in good health, enrolled as a control in a pregnancy study. CDR3s include the opening cysteine and the closing phenylalanine or tryptophan. The D gene is left open where the match is weak. Clone size is given for some rows only: seen once, a few or many times, or a class if the clone is expanded.

. | TRBJ1-1 | . | TRBV6-5 | TGTGCCAGCAGTTCCCAGGGACGGGAGCGGACTGAAGCTTTCTTT | CASSSQGRERTEAFF
TRBD1 | TRBJ1-1 | . | TRBV27 | TGTGCCAGCAGATCTAGGACAGGGAGGATGAACACTGAAGCTTTCTTT | CASRSRTGRMNTEAFF
TRBD1 | TRBJ1-2 | . | TRBV19 | TGTGCCAGTAGTACTCTGGGGACAGGGTATGGTGGCTACACCTTC | CASSTLGTGYGGYTF
TRBD1 | TRBJ2-1 | . | TRBV18 | TGTGCCAGCTCACCGAAGGACAGGGGAACCTACAATGAGCAGTTCTTC | CASSPKDRGTYNEQFF
. | TRBJ1-5 | . | TRBV15 | TGTGCCACCAGCAGAGATCTAGGTAGCAATCAGCCCCAGCATTTT | CATSRDLGSNQPQHF
TRBD1 | TRBJ1-5 | few | TRBV15 | TGTGCCACCCATACAGGGGACAATCAGCCCCAGCATTTT | CATHTGDNQPQHF
TRBD1 | TRBJ2-1 | once | TRBV19 | TGTGCCAGTAGTATTACAGGGGGCTCCTACAATGAGCAGTTCTTC | CASSITGGSYNEQFF
TRBD2 | TRBJ2-2 | . | TRBV4-3 | TGCGCCAGCAGCCAAGTTGAAGGGAGGGACGGGGAGCTGTTTTTT | CASSQVEGRDGELFF
. | TRBJ2-5 | . | TRBV28 | TGTGCCAGCAGTTGGGGCAGGGTCGAGACCCAGTACTTC | CASSWGRVETQYF
TRBD2 | TRBJ2-1 | . | TRBV9 | TGTGCCAGCAGCGTAGCTACCCCGACTAGCGGGAGTCCATACAATGAGCAGTTCTTC | CASSVATPTSGSPYNEQFF
. | TRBJ1-1 | . | TRBV5-5 | TGTGCCAGCAGCCTCGGTCAGGGGAGATACACTGAAGCTTTCTTT | CASSLGQGRYTEAFF
TRBD1 | TRBJ2-2 | . | TRBV4-2 | TGTGCCAGCAGCCAGGGACAGGGGGAAACCGGGGAGCTGTTTTTT | CASSQGQGETGELFF
TRBD1 | TRBJ2-2 | . | TRBV11-3 | TGTGCCAGCAGCTTAGGGAGAGGACAGGGGGCATGGACCGGGGAGCTGTTTTTT | CASSLGRGQGAWTGELFF
TRBD1 | TRBJ2-1 | . | TRBV5-1 | TGCGCCAGCAGCTTCGAGACAGGGGTGAATGAGCAGTTCTTC | CASSFETGVNEQFF
TRBD2 | TRBJ2-5 | . | TRBV7-6 | TGTGCCAGCAGCTTAGCGTCCCTAGCGGGGGCAGAGACCCAGTACTTC | CASSLASLAGAETQYF
TRBD1 | TRBJ1-5 | . | TRBV5-1 | TGCGCCAGCAGCGACCCGGGACAGACTAGCAATCAGCCCCAGCATTTT | CASSDPGQTSNQPQHF
TRBD2 | TRBJ2-3 | . | TRBV2 | TGTGCCAGCAGTGGACTAGCGGCGACAGATACGCAGTATTTT | CASSGLAATDTQYF
TRBD2 | TRBJ2-2 | . | TRBV7-2 | TGTGCCAGCAGCTTTCTAGCGGGGGGGCACACCGGGGAGCTGTTTTTT | CASSFLAGGHTGELFF
. | TRBJ2-3 | . | TRBV12-5 | TGTGCTAGTGGTTTGGGAGACAGTTTTCGCACAGATACGCAGTATTTT | CASGLGDSFRTDTQYF
. | TRBJ2-7 | . | TRBV5-1 | TGCGCCAGTCAAAAAGCGGGCTCCTACGAGCAGTACTTC | CASQKAGSYEQYF
TRBD1 | TRBJ2-7 | . | TRBV6-5 | TGTGCCAGCAGTCTGGGACAGATCTACGAGCAGTACTTC | CASSLGQIYEQYF
. | TRBJ2-4 | . | TRBV27 | TGTGCCAGCAGTCCATCCAGGGGTGCCAAAAACATTCAGTACTTC | CASSPSRGAKNIQYF